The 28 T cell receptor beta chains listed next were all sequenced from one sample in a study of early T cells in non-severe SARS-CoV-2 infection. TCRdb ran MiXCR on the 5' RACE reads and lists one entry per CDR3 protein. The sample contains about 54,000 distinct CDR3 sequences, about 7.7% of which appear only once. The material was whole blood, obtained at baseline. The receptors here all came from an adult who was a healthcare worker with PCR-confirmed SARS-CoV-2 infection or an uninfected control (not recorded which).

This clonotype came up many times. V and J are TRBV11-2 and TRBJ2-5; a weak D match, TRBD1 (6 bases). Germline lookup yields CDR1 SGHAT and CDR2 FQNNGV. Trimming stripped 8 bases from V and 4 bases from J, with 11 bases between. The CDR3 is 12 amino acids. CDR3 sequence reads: CASQGLGETQYF. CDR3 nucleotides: TGTGCCAGCCAGGGGTTGGGAGAGACCCAGTACTTC.

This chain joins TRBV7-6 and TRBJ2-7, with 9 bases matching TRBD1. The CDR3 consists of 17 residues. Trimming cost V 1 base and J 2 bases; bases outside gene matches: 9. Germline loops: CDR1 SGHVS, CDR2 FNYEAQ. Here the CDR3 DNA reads TGTGCCAGCAGCTTAGTGAGCGGACAGGGGTTACCCTACGAGCAGTACTTC. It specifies CASSLVSGQGLPYEQYF.

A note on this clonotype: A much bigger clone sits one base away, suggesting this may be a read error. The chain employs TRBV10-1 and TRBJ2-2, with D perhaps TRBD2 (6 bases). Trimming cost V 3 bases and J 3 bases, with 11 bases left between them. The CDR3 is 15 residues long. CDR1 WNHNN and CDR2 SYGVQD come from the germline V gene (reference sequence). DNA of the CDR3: TGCGCCAGCAGTGAAGGGCGGAGGGACACCGGGGAGCTGTTTTTT. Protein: CASSEGRRDTGELFF.

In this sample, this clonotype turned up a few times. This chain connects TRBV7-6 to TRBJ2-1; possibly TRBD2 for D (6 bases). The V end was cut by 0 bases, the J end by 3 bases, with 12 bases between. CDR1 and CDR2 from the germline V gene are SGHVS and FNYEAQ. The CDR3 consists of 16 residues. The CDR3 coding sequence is TGTGCCAGCAGCTTAGCAGGAGGGTTGGACTACAATGAGCAGTTCTTC. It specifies CASSLAGGLDYNEQFF.

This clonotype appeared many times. This CDR3 reads CASTPLAKAYIGQPQHF. Here the CDR3 DNA reads TGTGCCAGTACCCCATTGGCAAAGGCCTATATCGGACAGCCCCAGCATTTT. The chain joins TRBV19 to TRBJ1-5; no firm D call. The V end was cut by 7 bases, the J end by 7 bases, with 26 bases between. CDR1 LNHDA and CDR2 SQIVND come from the germline V gene (reference sequence). The CDR3 extends over 17 amino acids. Using reference TRBV19 and TRBJ1-5 for the parts outside the CDR3, the full variable domain is DGGITQSPKYLFRKEGQNVTLSCEQNLNHDAMYWYRQDPGQGLRLIYYSQIVNDFQKGDIAEGYSVSREKKESFPLTVTSAQKNPTAFYLCASTPLAKAYIGQPQHFGDGTRLSIL.

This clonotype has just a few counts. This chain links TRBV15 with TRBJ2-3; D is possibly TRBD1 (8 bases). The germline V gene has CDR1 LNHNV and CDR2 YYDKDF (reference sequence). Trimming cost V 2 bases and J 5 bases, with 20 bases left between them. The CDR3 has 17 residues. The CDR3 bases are TGTGCCACCAGCAGACAAATACAGGGGGGGTACGGAGATACGCAGTATTTT. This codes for CATSRQIQGGYGDTQYF.

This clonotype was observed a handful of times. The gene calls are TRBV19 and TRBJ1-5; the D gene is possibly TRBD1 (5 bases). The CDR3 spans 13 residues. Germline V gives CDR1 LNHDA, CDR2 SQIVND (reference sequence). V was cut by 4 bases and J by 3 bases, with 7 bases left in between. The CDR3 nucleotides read TGTGCCAGTAGTAACAGGAACAATCAGCCCCAGCATTTT. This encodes CASSNRNNQPQHF.

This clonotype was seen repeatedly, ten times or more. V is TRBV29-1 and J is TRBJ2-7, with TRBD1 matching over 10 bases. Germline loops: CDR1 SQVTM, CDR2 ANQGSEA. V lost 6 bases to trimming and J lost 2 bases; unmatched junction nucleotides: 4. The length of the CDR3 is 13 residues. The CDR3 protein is CSVRTGGAYEQYF. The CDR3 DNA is TGCAGCGTCCGGACAGGGGGGGCCTACGAGCAGTACTTC.

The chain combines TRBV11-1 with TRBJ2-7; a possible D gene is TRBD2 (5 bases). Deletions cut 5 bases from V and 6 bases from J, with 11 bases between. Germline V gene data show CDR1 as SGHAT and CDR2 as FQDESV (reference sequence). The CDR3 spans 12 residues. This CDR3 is CASSARTGEQYF. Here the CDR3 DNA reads TGTGCCAGCAGCGCCCGGACTGGCGAGCAGTACTTC.

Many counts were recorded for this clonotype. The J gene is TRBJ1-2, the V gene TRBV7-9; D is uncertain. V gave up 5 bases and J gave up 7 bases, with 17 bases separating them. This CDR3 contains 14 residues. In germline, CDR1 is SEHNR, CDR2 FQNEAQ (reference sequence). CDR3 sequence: CASSPDGSYRGYTF. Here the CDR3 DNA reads TGTGCCAGCAGCCCGGACGGTTCATATCGTGGCTACACCTTC.

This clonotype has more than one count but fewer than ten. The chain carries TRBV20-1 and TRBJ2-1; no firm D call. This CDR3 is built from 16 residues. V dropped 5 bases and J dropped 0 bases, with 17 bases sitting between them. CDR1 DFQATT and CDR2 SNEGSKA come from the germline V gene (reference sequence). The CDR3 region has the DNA TGCAGTGCTCCCCAGGTCGAACAGAGCTCCTACAATGAGCAGTTCTTC. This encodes CSAPQVEQSSYNEQFF.

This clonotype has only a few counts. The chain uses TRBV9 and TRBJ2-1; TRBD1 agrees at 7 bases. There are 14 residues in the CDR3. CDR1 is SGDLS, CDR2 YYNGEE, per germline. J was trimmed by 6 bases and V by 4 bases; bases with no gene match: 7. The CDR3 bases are TGTGCCAGCAGCCACCGGGACAGACCCAATGAGCAGTTCTTC. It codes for CASSHRDRPNEQFF.

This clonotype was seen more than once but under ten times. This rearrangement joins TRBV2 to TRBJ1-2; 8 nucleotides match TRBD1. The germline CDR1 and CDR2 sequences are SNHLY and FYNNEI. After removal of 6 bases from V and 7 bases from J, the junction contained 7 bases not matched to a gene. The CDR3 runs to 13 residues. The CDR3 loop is CASRVTGGTGYTF. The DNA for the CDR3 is TGTGCCAGCAGGGTTACAGGGGGAACTGGCTACACCTTC.

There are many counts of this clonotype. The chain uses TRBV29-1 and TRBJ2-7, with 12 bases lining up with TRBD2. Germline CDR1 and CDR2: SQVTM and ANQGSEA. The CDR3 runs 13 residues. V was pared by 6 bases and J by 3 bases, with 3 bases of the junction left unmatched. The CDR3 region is CSVLTSGGYEQYF. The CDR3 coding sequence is TGCAGCGTCCTGACTAGCGGGGGCTACGAGCAGTACTTC.

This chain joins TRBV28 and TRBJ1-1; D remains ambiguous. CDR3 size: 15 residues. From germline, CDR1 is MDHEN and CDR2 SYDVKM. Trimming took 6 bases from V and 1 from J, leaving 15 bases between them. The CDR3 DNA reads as TGTGCCAGCAGCCCTACTGCCGGGGAGAACACTGAAGCTTTCTTT. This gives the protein CASSPTAGENTEAFF.

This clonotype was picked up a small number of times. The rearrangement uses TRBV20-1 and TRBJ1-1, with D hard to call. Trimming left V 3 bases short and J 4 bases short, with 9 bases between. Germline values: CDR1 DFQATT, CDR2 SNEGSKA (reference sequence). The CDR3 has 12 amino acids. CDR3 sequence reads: CSASYRVTEAFF. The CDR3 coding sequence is TGCAGTGCTAGTTACCGGGTCACTGAAGCTTTCTTT.

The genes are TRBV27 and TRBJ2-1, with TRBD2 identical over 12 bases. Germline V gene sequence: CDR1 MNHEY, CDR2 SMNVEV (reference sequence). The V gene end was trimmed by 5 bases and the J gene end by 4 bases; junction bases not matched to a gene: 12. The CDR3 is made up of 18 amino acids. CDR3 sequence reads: CASSPPLGLAGHYNEQFF. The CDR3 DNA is TGTGCCAGCAGTCCGCCATTAGGACTAGCGGGACATTACAATGAGCAGTTCTTC.

CDR3 sequence reads: CASSKGTGNSDNEQFF. The CDR3 DNA is TGTGCCAGCAGCAAGGGGACAGGGAATAGCGACAATGAGCAGTTCTTC. V and J are TRBV21-1 and TRBJ2-1; TRBD1, the table's D call, was not compared with the DNA. TRBV21-1 is marked as a pseudogene. There are 16 residues in the CDR3.

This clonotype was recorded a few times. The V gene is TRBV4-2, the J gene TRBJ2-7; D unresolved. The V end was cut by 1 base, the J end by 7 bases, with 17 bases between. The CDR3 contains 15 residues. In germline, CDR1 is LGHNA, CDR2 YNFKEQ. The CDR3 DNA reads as TGTGCCAGCAGCCAAGCCCTGCTGGCGGTGGTAGAGCAGTACTTC. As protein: CASSQALLAVVEQYF.

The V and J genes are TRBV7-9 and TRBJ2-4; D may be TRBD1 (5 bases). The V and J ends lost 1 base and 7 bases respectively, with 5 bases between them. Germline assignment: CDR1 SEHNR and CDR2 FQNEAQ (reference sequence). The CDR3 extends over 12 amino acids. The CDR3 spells CASSLGQNIQYF. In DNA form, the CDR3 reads TGTGCCAGCAGCTTAGGACAGAACATTCAGTACTTC. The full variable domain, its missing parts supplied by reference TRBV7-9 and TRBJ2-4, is DTGVSQNPRHKITKRGQNVTFRCDPISEHNRLYWYRQTLGQGPEFLTYFQNEAQLEKSRLLSDRFSAERPKGSFSTLEIQRTEQGDSAMYLCASSLGQNIQYFGAGTRLSVL.

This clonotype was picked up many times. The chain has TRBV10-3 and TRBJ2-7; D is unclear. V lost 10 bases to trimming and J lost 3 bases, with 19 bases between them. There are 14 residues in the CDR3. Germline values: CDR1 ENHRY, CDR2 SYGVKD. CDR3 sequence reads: CASQDGQLFYEQYF. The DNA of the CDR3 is TGTGCCAGCCAAGACGGGCAACTGTTCTACGAGCAGTACTTC.

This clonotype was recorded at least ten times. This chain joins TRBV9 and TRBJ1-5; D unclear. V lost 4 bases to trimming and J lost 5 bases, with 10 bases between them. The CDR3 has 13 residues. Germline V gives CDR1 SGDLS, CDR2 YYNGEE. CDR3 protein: CASSSAPDQPQHF. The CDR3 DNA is TGTGCCAGCAGCTCCGCACCAGATCAGCCCCAGCATTTT.

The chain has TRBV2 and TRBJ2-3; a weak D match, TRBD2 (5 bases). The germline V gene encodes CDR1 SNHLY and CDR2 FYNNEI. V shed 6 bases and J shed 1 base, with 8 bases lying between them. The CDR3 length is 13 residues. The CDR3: CASSRLRTDTQYF. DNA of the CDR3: TGTGCCAGCAGCCGACTACGCACAGATACGCAGTATTTT.

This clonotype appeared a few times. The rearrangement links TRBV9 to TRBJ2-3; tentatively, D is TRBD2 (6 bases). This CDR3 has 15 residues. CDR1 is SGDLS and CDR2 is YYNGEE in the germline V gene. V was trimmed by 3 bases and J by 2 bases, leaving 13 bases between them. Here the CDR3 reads CASSAPGLNTDTQYF. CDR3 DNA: TGTGCCAGCAGCGCACCGGGACTTAACACAGATACGCAGTATTTT.

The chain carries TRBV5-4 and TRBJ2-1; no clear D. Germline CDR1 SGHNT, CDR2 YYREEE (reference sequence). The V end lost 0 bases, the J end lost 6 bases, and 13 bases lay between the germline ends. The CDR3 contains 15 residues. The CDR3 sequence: CASSLEGRPFNEQFF. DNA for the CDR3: TGTGCCAGCAGCTTGGAGGGCCGCCCATTCAATGAGCAGTTCTTC.

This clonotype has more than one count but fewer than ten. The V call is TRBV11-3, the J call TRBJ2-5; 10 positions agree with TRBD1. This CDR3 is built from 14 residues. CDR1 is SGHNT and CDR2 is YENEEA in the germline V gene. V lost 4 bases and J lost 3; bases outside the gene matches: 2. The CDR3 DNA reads TGTGCCAGCAGCTCTGGACAGGGGGAAGAGACCCAGTACTTC. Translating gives CASSSGQGEETQYF.

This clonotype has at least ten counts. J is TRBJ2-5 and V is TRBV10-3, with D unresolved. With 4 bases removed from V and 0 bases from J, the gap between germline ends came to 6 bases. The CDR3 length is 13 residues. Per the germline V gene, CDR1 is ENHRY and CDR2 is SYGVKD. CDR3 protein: CAISGTYQETQYF. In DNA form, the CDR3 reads TGTGCCATCAGTGGCACGTACCAAGAGACCCAGTACTTC.

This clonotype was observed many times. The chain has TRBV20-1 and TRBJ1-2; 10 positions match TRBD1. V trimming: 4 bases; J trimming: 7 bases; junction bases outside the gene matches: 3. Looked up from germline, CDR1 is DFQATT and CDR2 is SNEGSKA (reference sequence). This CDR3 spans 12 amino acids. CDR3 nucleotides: TGCAGTGCTACGACAGGGGGCTCTGGCTACACCTTC. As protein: CSATTGGSGYTF.